This TCR beta chain is from a study of T cells in Graves' hyperthyroidism and ophthalmopathy. Amplified regions were TCR beta CDR3 sequences from RNA transcripts. During a first-round RT-PCR of the TCR CDR3, the HTBI primer set was used. TCRdb analysed the multiplex PCR reads with MiXCR anew, one entry per CDR3 protein. The sample yields some 600,000 distinct CDR3 sequences, more than 45% seen once. This clonotype was seen only a few times. Its antigen is unknown. V was trimmed by 5 bases and J by 5 bases, leaving 12 bases between them. Germline values: CDR1 DFQATT, CDR2 SNEGSKA (reference sequence). This CDR3 region has 12 residues. Study-wide results and caveats: From stable hyperthyroidism, ophthalmopathy was set apart by a 13 V-J model.

The TCR was taken from a woman younger than 30 with Graves' hyperthyroidism. The V and J genes are TRBV20-1 and TRBJ2-5; D might be TRBD1 or TRBD2, each matching 5 bases. Sequenced sample: peripheral blood or thyroid tissue (not recorded which). For the CDR3, the DNA is TGCAGTGCTTCCGGGGCATCGGAGACCCAGTACTTC. It yields the protein CSASGASETQYF.